The T cell receptor (beta chain) described here comes from a study of T cells in Graves' hyperthyroidism and ophthalmopathy. Exclusion of a patient resulted from uncontrolled infection, other autoimmune disease, pregnancy or lactation. Clinical symptoms, serum thyroxine, TRAb, thyroid ultrasound and orbital computed tomography informed diagnoses. RNA transcripts were the template for amplifying TCR beta CDR3 regions. The HTBI primer set was used in a first-round RT-PCR of the TCR CDR3. From the multiplex PCR reads, TCRdb called clonotypes with MiXCR, one entry per CDR3 protein. This table holds 400,000 to 600,000 distinct CDR3 sequences, about 16% found once. Germline V lookup: CDR1 SGHTS, CDR2 YDEGEE. This CDR3 spans 15 amino acids. V lost 6 bases, J lost 1 base, and 17 bases lay in between.

The sequence was collected from a woman aged 25 to 39 with Graves' ophthalmopathy. This chain joins TRBV5-8 and TRBJ2-7; D is uncertain. Sequenced sample: blood. The CDR3 DNA reads TGTGCCAGCACCCCAAGTCCCGGAACTTCCTACGAGCAGTACTTC. Translated: CASTPSPGTSYEQYF.